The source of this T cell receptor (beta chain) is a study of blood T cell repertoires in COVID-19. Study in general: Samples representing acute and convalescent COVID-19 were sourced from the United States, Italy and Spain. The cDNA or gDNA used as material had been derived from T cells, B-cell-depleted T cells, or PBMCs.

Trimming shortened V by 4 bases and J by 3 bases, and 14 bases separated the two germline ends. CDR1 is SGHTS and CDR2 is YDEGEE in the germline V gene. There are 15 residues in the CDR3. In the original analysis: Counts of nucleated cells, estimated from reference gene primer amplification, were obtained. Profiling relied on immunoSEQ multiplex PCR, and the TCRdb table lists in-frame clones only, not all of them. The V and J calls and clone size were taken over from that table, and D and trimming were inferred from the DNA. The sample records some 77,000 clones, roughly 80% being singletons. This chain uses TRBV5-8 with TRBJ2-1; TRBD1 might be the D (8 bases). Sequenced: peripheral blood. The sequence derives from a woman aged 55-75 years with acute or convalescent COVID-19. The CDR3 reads CASSVTGGGYNEQFF. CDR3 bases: TGTGCCAGCAGCGTAACAGGGGGGGGCTACAATGAGCAGTTCTTC.